The 17 T cell receptor beta chains listed next were all sequenced from one sample in a study of radiation and T cells in renal cell carcinoma (dated by TCRdb to about 2020). Library method: the immunoSEQ multiplex PCR assay. Sourced from immuneACCESS, this table was stored by TCRdb with only in-frame sequences that have V and J called. A share of the clones is absent; for the studies checked, an unresolved V gene accounts for under half, and the remainder has no known explanation. The sample profile shows fewer than 150,000 clones; 70% to 90% of them were found once. 5.5% to 6.5% of the sample rests with the top ten. The time point label, as the study defines it: blood 2 weeks post-SBRT. The treatment or condition label on this specimen signifies: 15 Gy SBRT to primary tumor, nephrectomy 4 weeks later. This specimen consisted of blood, obtained from a patient whose treatment included radiotherapy and nephrectomy. The receptors derive from a woman between 70 and 85 years old with renal cell carcinoma.

The rearrangement links TRBV12-5 to TRBJ1-4, with unresolved D. The germline V gene has CDR1 LGHNT and CDR2 FRNRAP. CDR3 size: 16 residues. V lost 0 bases and J lost 5, with 13 bases in between. The CDR3 sequence: CASGLVTLGRNEKLFF. The CDR3 region has the DNA TGTGCTAGTGGTTTGGTAACCTTGGGAAGGAATGAAAAACTGTTTTTT.

The chain is built from TRBV6-5 and TRBJ2-3, with 7 bases aligning to TRBD1. This CDR3 spans 15 amino acids. V lost 7 bases and J lost 7; bases outside the gene matches: 14. CDR1 is MNHEY, CDR2 SVGAGI, per germline. For the CDR3, the DNA is TGTGCCAGCACCTCGCCCAGACAGGGAGTCCATACGCAGTATTTT. Its translation: CASTSPRQGVHTQYF.

This clone appeared a single time. The junction does not match germline at one end; this may be a read error. At the DNA level, this CDR3 is encoded by other sequences in the same sample as well. The chain has TRBV6-5 and TRBJ2-5, with D perhaps matching TRBD2 (7 bases). CDR1 MNHEY and CDR2 SVGAGI come from the germline V gene. This CDR3 is built from 14 residues. CDR3 sequence reads: CASSSGGQGETQYF. CDR3 DNA: TGTGCCAGCAGTTCGGGGGGCCAGGGTGAGACCCAATACTTC.

V and J are TRBV7-6 and TRBJ2-5; D might be TRBD2 (5 bases). Trimming stripped 5 bases from V and 8 bases from J, with 12 bases between. The V gene's germline CDR1 is SGHVS and CDR2 FNYEAQ. The CDR3 has 12 amino acids. As DNA, the CDR3 is TGTGCCAGCAGCCGTTCAGAGGGTACCCAGTACTTC. It yields the protein CASSRSEGTQYF.

The V call is TRBV27, the J call TRBJ1-4; weak D call: TRBD1 (5 bases). Germline assignment: CDR1 MNHEY and CDR2 SMNVEV (reference sequence). V lost 3 bases and J lost 3, with 8 bases in between. This CDR3 region has 14 residues. CDR3 bases: TGTGCCAGCAGTTTCGAAGGGGCTAATGAAAAACTGTTTTTT. Amino acid sequence: CASSFEGANEKLFF.

The chain joins TRBV7-2 to TRBJ1-4, with 12 bases lining up with TRBD1. Germline loops: CDR1 SGHTA, CDR2 FQGNSA. The CDR3 length is 17 residues. The V gene end was trimmed by 3 bases and the J gene end by 2 bases; junction bases not matched to a gene: 4. The DNA for the CDR3 is TGTGCCAGCAGCTTCCGGGACAGGGGGCCTACTAATGAAAAACTGTTTTTT. Protein product: CASSFRDRGPTNEKLFF.

The chain carries TRBV19 and TRBJ1-5, with D unclear. This CDR3 is built from 15 residues. In germline, CDR1 is LNHDA, CDR2 SQIVND (reference sequence). The V end was cut by 3 bases, the J end by 6 bases, with 15 bases between. CDR3 nucleotides: TGTGCCAGTAGTATTATTACGGCAGGCGGTCAGCCCCAGCATTTT. Amino acids: CASSIITAGGQPQHF.

The chain employs TRBV4-1 and TRBJ1-5; D is unclear. Trimming left V 0 bases short and J 4 bases short, with 16 bases between. Germline loops: CDR1 MGHRA, CDR2 YSYEKL. CDR3 length equals 17 residues. CDR3: CASSQETGPNRNQPQHF. CDR3 DNA: TGCGCCAGCAGCCAAGAAACGGGTCCGAACCGTAATCAGCCCCAGCATTTT.

The chain carries TRBV5-4 and TRBJ2-5; D may correspond to TRBD1 or TRBD2 (5 bases each). The CDR3 is made up of 16 amino acids. V was clipped by 0 bases and J by 1 base, with 13 bases between them. From germline, CDR1 is SGHNT and CDR2 YYREEE (reference sequence). The CDR3 nucleotides are TGTGCCAGCAGCTTGGCAGGGTCCCTAGCCCAAGAGACCCAGTACTTC. Its translation is CASSLAGSLAQETQYF.

The rearrangement joins TRBV7-9 to TRBJ2-2; weak D call: TRBD2 (6 bases). The CDR3 sequence is 14 residues long. The V gene's germline CDR1 is SEHNR and CDR2 FQNEAQ (reference sequence). V lost 5 bases, J lost 4 bases, and 11 bases lay in between. CDR3 sequence: CASSQAGGTGELFF. CDR3 coding DNA: TGTGCCAGCAGCCAAGCCGGGGGCACCGGGGAGCTGTTTTTT. The variable domain in full, completed from reference TRBV7-9 and TRBJ2-2, reads DTGVSQNPRHKITKRGQNVTFRCDPISEHNRLYWYRQTLGQGPEFLTYFQNEAQLEKSRLLSDRFSAERPKGSFSTLEIQRTEQGDSAMYLCASSQAGGTGELFFGEGSRLTVL.

About this clone itself: The junction departs from germline at one end; a sequencing error may be responsible. The chain joins TRBV7-2 to TRBJ2-3, with 12 nucleotides matching TRBD2. This CDR3 is 13 amino acids long. Germline CDR1 is SGHTA and CDR2 is FQGNSA. The chain's CDR3 is CASSLRTSGGLLF. The CDR3 nucleotides read TGTGCCAGCAGCTTAAGAACTAGCGGGGGGCTACTTTTT.

The chain links TRBV7-6 to TRBJ1-2; maybe TRBD1 (5 bases). V lost 0 bases and J 4 bases, leaving 9 bases between the germline ends. Germline CDR1 and CDR2: SGHVS and FNYEAQ. The CDR3 contains 14 residues. CDR3: CASSLAQGTYGYTF. The CDR3 nucleotides read TGTGCCAGCAGCTTAGCGCAGGGTACCTATGGCTACACCTTC.

The genes are TRBV13 and TRBJ2-1; D is uncertain. V shed 3 bases and J shed 0 bases, with 9 bases lying between them. The CDR3 is 15 residues long. Per germline, CDR1 PRHDT and CDR2 FYEKMQ (reference sequence). The CDR3 coding sequence is TGTGCCAGCAGCTTGGATCCAGGCTCCTACAATGAGCAGTTCTTC. Translation: CASSLDPGSYNEQFF.

The J gene is TRBJ1-3, the V gene TRBV5-1; tentative D call: TRBD1 (5 bases). There are 16 residues in the CDR3. The germline CDR1 and CDR2 sequences are SGHRS and YFSETQ. Trimming shortened V by 2 bases and J by 4 bases, and 16 bases separated the two germline ends. For the CDR3, the DNA is TGCGCCAGCAGCTTCTGGGGACGGGGAGGGGGAAACACCATATATTTT. This sequence encodes CASSFWGRGGGNTIYF.

The chain recombines TRBV6-4 with TRBJ1-2; 7 bases agree with TRBD1. The CDR3 extends over 14 amino acids. CDR1 is MRHNA and CDR2 is SNTAGT in the germline V gene. Trimming removed 2 bases from V and 6 bases from J; junction bases left unmatched: 6. CDR3 residues: CASSDTGQIDGYTF. The CDR3 nucleotides read TGTGCCAGCAGTGACACGGGACAGATAGATGGCTACACCTTC.

The chain uses TRBV5-1 and TRBJ1-1, with a weak D call TRBD1 (5 bases). The CDR3 extends over 14 amino acids. CDR1 SGHRS and CDR2 YFSETQ come from the germline V gene. With 2 bases removed from V and 4 bases from J, the gap between germline ends came to 12 bases. CDR3 sequence reads: CASSLGVKSTEAFF. The CDR3 DNA reads as TGCGCCAGCAGCTTAGGGGTAAAGTCCACTGAAGCTTTCTTT.

To note about this clone: Distinct nucleotide sequences in the sample also encode this CDR3. The chain couples TRBV6-1 to TRBJ1-1; D is uncertain. The CDR3 extends over 13 amino acids. V dropped 1 base and J dropped 2 bases, with 5 bases sitting between them. The germline CDR1 and CDR2 sequences are MNHNS and SASEGT. The CDR3 DNA follows: TGTGCCAGCAGTGAAGGGGCAAACACTGAAGCTTTCTTT. It specifies CASSEGANTEAFF.